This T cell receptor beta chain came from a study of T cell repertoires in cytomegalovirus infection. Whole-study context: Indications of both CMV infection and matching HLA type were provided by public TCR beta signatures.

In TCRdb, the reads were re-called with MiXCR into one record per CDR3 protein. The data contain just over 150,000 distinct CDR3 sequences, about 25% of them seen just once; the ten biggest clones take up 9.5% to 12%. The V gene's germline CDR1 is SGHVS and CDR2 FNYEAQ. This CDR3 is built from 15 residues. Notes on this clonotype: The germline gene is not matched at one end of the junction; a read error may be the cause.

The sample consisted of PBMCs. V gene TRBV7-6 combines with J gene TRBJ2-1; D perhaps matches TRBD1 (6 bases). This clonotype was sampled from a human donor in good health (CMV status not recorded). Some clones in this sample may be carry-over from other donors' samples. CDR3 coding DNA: TGTGCCAACAGCCCAGATGGCAGGGGTTACAATGAGCAGTTCTTC. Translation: CANSPDGRGYNEQFF. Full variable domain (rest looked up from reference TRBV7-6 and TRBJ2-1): GAGVSQSPRYKVTKRGQDVALRCDPISGHVSLYWYRQALGQGPEFLTYFNYEAQQDKSGLPNDRFSAERPEGSISTLTIQRTEQRDSAMYRCANSPDGRGYNEQFFGPGTRLTVL.